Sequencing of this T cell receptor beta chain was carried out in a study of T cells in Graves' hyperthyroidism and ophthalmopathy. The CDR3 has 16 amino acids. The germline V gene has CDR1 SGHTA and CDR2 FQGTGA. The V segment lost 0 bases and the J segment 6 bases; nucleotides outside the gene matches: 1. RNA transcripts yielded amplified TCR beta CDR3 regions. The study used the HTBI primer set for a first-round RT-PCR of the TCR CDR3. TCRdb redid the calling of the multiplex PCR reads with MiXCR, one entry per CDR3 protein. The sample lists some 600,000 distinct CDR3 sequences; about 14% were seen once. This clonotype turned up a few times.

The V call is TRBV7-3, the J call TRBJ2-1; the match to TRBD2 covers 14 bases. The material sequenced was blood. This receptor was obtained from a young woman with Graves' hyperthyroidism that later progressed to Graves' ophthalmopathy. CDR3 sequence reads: CASSLTGLAGVNEQFF. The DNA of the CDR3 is TGTGCCAGCAGCTTAACGGGACTAGCGGGAGTCAATGAGCAGTTCTTC.